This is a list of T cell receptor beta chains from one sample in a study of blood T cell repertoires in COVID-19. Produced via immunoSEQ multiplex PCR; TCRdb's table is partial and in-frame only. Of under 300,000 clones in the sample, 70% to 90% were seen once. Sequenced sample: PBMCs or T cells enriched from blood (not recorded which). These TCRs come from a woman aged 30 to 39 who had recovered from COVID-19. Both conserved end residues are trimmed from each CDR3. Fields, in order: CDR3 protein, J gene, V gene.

ASSPGQESFT TRBJ1-2 TRBV9
ASSLRPLARHEQF TRBJ2-1 TRBV7-3
ASSESGTPHT TRBJ1-2 TRBV10-2
ASSPLGRADSPLH TRBJ1-6 TRBV6-5
AIDRGGYNSPLH TRBJ1-6 TRBV28
ASSLAWGEGSPLH TRBJ1-6 TRBV3-1/TRBV3-2
ASSPWVSGRAVETQY TRBJ2-5 TRBV7-3
ASSSTGSREKLF TRBJ1-4 TRBV13
ASSVGLAGAYNEQF TRBJ2-1 TRBV9
ASSLVRGAETQY TRBJ2-5 TRBV11-3
ASEQGAGGYT TRBJ1-2 TRBV30